The T cell receptor beta chain described here comes from a study of T cell repertoires in cytomegalovirus infection. Study-wide context: Based on public TCR beta signatures, there were indications of CMV infection and of a matching HLA type. Findings of the study overall: Cumulative public TCR beta family frequency identified carriers of CMV plus the relevant HLA. It was HLA-C-restricted CMV-specific TCR beta clonotypes that dominated the response ex vivo.

TCRdb reprocessed the reads with MiXCR, giving one entry per CDR3 protein. The repertoire holds about 85,000 distinct CDR3 sequences, with 45% to 55% as singletons. As to this clonotype: Its antigen remains unknown.

Sequencing used CD8+ T cells from cultured PBMCs, obtained from culture after CMV antigen stimulation. This TCR was sampled from a human donor in good health (CMV status not recorded). Some clones in this sample may be carry-over from other donors' samples.

CDR3 in amino acids: CASSLNAYEQYF. The CDR3 coding sequence is TGTGCCAGCAGCTTGAACGCATACGAGCAGTACTTC. The chain couples TRBV7-2 to TRBJ2-7; D remains ambiguous. The V and J ends lost 3 bases and 4 bases respectively, with 7 bases between them. Germline lookup yields CDR1 SGHTA and CDR2 FQGNSA. This CDR3 has 12 amino acids.